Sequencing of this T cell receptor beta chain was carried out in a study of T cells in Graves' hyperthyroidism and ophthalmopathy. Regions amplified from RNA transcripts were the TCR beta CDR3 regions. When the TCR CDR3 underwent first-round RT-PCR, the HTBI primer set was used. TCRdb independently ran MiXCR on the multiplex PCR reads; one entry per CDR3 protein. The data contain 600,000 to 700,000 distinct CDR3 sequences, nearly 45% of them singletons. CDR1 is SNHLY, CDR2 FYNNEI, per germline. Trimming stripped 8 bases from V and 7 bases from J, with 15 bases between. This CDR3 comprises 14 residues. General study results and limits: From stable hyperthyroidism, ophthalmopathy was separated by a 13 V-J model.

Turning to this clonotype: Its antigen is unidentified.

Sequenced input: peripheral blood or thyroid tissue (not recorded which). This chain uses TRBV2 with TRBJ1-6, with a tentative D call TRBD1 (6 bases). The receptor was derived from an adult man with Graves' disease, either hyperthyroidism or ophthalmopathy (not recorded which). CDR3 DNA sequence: TGTGCCAGCGTCCGGACAGAGAAAAATTCACCCCTCCACTTT. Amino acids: CASVRTEKNSPLHF.